This T cell receptor beta chain was recorded in a study of T cell responses to AZD1222 COVID-19 vaccine. Study results and caveats: Possibly, clonal diversity was underestimated; donors were largely white British and included more females.

In its sample, this clone was seen a few times. As yet, its antigen is unknown. The CDR3 covers 14 residues. Looked up from germline, CDR1 is SGHTA and CDR2 is FQGTGA. Trimming pared 5 bases from V and 1 base from J, leaving 10 bases between. Measured with immunoSEQ multiplex PCR; TCRdb has only the in-frame clones, and not every one. This table has about 130,000 clones, 92% appearing once. Specimen: peripheral blood, collected on day 0 of AZD1222 vaccination. This clonotype originated in an adult in good health. V and J are TRBV7-3 and TRBJ2-3; a possible D gene is TRBD2 (5 bases). The CDR3 DNA sequence: TGTGCCAGCAGCGCCCGGGATCGCACAGATACGCAGTATTTT. Its translation is CASSARDRTDTQYF.